This TCR beta chain was recovered during a study of CD8+CD57+ T cells in acquired aplastic anemia. At the level of the study: Across the sorted CD4+ and CD8+ cells, DNA amounts averaged about 3 ug. There were 10 million to 14 million reads, on average, for CD4+ cells from healthy donors.

Regarding the study as a whole: Shared by patients and controls, roughly 28 CD8+ CDR3s were abundant in patients. Patients were compared with controls for CD8+ Simpson's diversity, and no significant difference emerged.

Germline V gene lookup returns CDR1 KGHDR and CDR2 SFDVKD. This CDR3 is 14 amino acids long. Trimming stripped 9 bases from V and 0 bases from J, with 10 bases between. A remark on this clonotype: Its antigen is still unknown.

For CDR3 and TCR beta VDJ profiling, genomic DNA was the template used. MiXCR was run by TCRdb on the reads, yielding one entry per CDR3 protein. The table lists about 180,000 distinct CDR3 sequences, just over 45% of them singletons. This chain joins TRBV24-1 and TRBJ2-2; D not certain. This clonotype originated in a human donor in good health. The material sequenced was sorted CD4+, CD8+, or CD8+CD57+ T cells (not recorded which) from PBMCs. CDR3: CATGGGANTGELFF. The CDR3 nucleotides read TGTGCCACCGGCGGCGGAGCGAACACCGGGGAGCTGTTTTTT.